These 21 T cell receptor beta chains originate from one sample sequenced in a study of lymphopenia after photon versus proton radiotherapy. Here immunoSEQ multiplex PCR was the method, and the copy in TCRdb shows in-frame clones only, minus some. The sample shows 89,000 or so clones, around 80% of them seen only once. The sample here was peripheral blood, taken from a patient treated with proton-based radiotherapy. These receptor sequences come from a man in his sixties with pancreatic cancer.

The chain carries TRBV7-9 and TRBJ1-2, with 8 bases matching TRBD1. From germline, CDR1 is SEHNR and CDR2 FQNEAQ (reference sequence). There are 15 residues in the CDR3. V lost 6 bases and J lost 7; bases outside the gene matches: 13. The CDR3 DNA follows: TGTGCCAGCAGTCTTCAGGGGGCAAAGCTAAGTGGCTACACCTTC. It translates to CASSLQGAKLSGYTF.

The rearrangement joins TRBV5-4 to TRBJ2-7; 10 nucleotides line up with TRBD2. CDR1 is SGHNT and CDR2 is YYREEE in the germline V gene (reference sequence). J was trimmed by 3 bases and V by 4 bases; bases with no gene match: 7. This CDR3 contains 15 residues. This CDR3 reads CASSMAGTSVYEQYF. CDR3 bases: TGTGCCAGCAGCATGGCCGGGACTAGCGTCTACGAGCAGTACTTC.

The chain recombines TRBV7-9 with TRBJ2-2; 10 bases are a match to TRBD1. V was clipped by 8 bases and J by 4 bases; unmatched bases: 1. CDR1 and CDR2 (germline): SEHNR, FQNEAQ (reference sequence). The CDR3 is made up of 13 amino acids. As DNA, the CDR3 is TGTGCCAGCGGACAGGGGGTCACCGGGGAGCTGTTTTTT. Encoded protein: CASGQGVTGELFF.

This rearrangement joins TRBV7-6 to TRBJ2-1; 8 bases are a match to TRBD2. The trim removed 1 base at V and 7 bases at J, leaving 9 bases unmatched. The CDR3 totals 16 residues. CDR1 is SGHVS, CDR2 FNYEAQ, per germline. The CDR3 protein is CASSLEAGGRPNEQFF. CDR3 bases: TGTGCCAGCAGCTTAGAGGCGGGGGGACGTCCTAATGAGCAGTTCTTC.

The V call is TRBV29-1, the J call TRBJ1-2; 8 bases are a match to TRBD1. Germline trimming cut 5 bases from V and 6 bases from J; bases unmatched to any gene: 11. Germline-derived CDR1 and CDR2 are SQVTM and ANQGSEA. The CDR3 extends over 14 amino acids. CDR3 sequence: CSVSATGGSDGYTF. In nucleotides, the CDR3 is TGCAGCGTTTCGGCAACAGGGGGTTCGGATGGCTACACCTTC.

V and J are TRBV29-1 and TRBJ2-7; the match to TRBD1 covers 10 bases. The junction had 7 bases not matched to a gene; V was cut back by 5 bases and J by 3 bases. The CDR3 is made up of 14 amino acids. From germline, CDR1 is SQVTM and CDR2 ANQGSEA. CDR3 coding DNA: TGCAGCGTTATATTCAGGGACAGGGGCTACGAGCAGTACTTC. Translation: CSVIFRDRGYEQYF.

CDR3 sequence (DNA): TGTGCCAGCAGCCCCACGGACAGGACCCATCAAAAACTGTTTTTT. Translation gives CASSPTDRTHQKLFF. The chain couples TRBV4-2 to TRBJ1-4; TRBD1 aligns across 7 bases. Germline V lookup: CDR1 LGHNA, CDR2 YNFKEQ. V was clipped by 4 bases and J by 9 bases; unmatched bases: 11. The CDR3 spans 15 residues.

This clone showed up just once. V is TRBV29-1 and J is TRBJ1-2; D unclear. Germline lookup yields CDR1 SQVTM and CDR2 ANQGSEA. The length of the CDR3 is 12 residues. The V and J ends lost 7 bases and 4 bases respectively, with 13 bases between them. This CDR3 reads CSGGPGLYGYTF. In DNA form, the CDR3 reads TGCAGCGGCGGACCAGGTCTCTATGGCTACACCTTC.

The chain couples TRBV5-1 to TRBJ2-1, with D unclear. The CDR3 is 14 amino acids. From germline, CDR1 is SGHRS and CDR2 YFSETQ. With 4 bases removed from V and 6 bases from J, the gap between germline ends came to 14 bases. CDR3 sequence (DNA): TGCGCCAGCAGCCTACTCGGCGTGGGCAATGAGCAGTTCTTC. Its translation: CASSLLGVGNEQFF.

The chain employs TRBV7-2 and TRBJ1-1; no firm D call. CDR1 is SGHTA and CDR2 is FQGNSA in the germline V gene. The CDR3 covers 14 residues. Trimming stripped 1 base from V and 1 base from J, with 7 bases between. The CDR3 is CASSLVVKNTEAFF. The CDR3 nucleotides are TGTGCCAGCAGCTTAGTGGTGAAGAACACTGAAGCTTTCTTT. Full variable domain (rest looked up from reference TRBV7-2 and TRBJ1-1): GAGVSQSPSNKVTEKGKDVELRCDPISGHTALYWYRQSLGQGLEFLIYFQGNSAPDKSGLPSDRFSAERTGGSVSTLTIQRTQQEDSAVYLCASSLVVKNTEAFFGQGTRLTVV.

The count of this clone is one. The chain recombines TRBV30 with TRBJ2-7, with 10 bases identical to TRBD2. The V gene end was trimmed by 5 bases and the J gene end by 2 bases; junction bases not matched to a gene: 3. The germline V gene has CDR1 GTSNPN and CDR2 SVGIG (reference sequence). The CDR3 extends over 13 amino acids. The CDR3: CAWGAGGPYEQYF. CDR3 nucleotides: TGTGCCTGGGGAGCGGGAGGGCCCTACGAGCAGTACTTC.

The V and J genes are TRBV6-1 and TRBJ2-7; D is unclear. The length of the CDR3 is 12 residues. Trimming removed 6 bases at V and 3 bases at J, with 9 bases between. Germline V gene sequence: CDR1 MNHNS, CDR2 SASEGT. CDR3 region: CASRIMGYEQYF. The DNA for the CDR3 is TGTGCCAGCAGGATCATGGGCTACGAGCAGTACTTC.

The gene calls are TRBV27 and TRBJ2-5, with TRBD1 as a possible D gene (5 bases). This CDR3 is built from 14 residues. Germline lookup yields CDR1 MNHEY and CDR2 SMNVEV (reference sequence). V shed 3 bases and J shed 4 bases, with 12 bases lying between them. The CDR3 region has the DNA TGTGCCAGCAGTTTGAGGTTTAGGGGAGAGACCCAGTACTTC. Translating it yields CASSLRFRGETQYF.

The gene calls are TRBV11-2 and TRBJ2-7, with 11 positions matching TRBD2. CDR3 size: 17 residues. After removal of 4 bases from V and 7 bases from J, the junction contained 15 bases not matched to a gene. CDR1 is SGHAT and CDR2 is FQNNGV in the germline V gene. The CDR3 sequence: CASSSPLLAGGPGEQYF. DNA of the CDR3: TGTGCCAGCAGCTCCCCGTTGTTAGCGGGAGGGCCGGGTGAGCAGTACTTC.

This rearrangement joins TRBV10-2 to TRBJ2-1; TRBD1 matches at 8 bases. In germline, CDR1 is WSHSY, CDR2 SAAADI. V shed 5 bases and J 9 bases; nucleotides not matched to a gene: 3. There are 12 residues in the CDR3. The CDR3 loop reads CASSRTGPEQFF. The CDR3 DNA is TGCGCCAGCAGTCGGACAGGGCCTGAGCAGTTCTTC.

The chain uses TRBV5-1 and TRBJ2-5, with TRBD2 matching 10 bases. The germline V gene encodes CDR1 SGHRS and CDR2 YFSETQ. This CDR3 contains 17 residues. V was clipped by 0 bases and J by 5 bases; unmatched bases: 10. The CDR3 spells CASSLAARVAGGETQYF. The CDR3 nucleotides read TGCGCCAGCAGCTTGGCGGCAAGGGTAGCGGGAGGTGAGACCCAGTACTTC.

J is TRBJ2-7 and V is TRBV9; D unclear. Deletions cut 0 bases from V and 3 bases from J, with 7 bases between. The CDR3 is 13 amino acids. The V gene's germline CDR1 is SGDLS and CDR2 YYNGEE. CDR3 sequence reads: CASSVGLGYEQYF. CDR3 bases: TGTGCCAGCAGCGTAGGGCTAGGCTACGAGCAGTACTTC.

The CDR3 bases are TGTGCCAGCTCACCCGGGACTCTTGGGAAGGCCGGGGAGCTGTTTTTT. This gives the protein CASSPGTLGKAGELFF. This chain links TRBV18 with TRBJ2-2, with a tentative D call TRBD2 (6 bases). CDR1 and CDR2 from the germline V gene are KGHSH and LQKENI. The CDR3 length is 16 residues. Trimming took 3 bases from V and 6 from J, leaving 17 bases between them.

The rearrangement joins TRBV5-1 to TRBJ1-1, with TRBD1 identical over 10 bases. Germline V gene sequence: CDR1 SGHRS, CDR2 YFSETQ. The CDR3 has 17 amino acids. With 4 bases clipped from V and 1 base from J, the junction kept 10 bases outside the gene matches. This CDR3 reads CASSAADRGRTNTEAFF. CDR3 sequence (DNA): TGCGCCAGCAGCGCAGCTGACAGGGGGCGGACGAACACTGAAGCTTTCTTT. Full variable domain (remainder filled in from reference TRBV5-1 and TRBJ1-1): KAGVTQTPRYLIKTRGQQVTLSCSPISGHRSVSWYQQTPGQGLQFLFEYFSETQRNKGNFPGRFSGRQFSNSRSEMNVSTLELGDSALYLCASSAADRGRTNTEAFFGQGTRLTVV.

CDR3 in DNA: TGCGCCAGCAGTTTGAACAGTTACACCGGGGAGCTGTTTTTT. Its protein product is CASSLNSYTGELFF. This sequence joins TRBV5-1 and TRBJ2-2; D ambiguous. The CDR3 is 14 residues long. Germline V gene sequence: CDR1 SGHRS, CDR2 YFSETQ. Trimming stripped 5 bases from V and 3 bases from J, with 11 bases between.

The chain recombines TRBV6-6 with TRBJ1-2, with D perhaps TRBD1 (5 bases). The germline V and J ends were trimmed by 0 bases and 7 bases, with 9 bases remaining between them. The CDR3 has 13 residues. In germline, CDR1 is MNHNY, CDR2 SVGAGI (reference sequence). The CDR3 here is CASSYSGARGYTF. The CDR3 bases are TGTGCCAGCAGTTACTCTGGGGCGCGTGGCTACACCTTC.